These 26 T cell receptor beta chains were sequenced from one sample in a study of blood T cell repertoires in COVID-19. Repertoires were generated with immunoSEQ multiplex PCR, while TCRdb's copy carries only in-frame clones and drops some. Here the sample spans 350,000 or so clones, more than 85% being singletons. The source material was PBMCs or T cells enriched from blood (not recorded which). The receptors come from a woman aged 25 to 45 who had recovered from COVID-19.

The CDR3 is CASSVFAGKTDTQYF. DNA for the CDR3: TGTGCCAGCAGTGTCTTTGCAGGGAAAACAGATACGCAGTATTTT. The rearrangement joins TRBV2 to TRBJ2-3, with D possibly TRBD1 on 5 matching bases. V lost 4 bases, J lost 3 bases, and 14 bases lay in between. The CDR3 totals 15 residues. Germline assignment: CDR1 SNHLY and CDR2 FYNNEI.

The chain recombines TRBV11-2 with TRBJ1-1; D is perhaps TRBD1 (6 bases). The CDR3 length is 15 residues. Deletions cut 2 bases from V and 6 bases from J, with 16 bases between. Germline lookup yields CDR1 SGHAT and CDR2 FQNNGV. Written as DNA, the CDR3 is TGTGCCAGCAGCTTATCGGGGGGGCGCTGGCCTGAAGCTTTCTTT. Residues: CASSLSGGRWPEAFF.

V is TRBV15 and J is TRBJ2-5; TRBD2 aligns across 8 bases. V lost 5 bases, J lost 2 bases, and 7 bases stayed unmatched. The CDR3 totals 15 residues. CDR1 is LNHNV, CDR2 YYDKDF, per germline (reference sequence). CDR3 nucleotide sequence: TGTGCCACCAGCTCCGAGCGGGGGAAACAAGAGACCCAGTACTTC. This encodes CATSSERGKQETQYF. Combining the CDR3 with reference TRBV15 and TRBJ2-5 gives the whole variable domain DAMVIQNPRYQVTQFGKPVTLSCSQTLNHNVMYWYQQKSSQAPKLLFHYYDKDFNNEADTPDNFQSRRPNTSFCFLDIRSPGLGDTAMYLCATSSERGKQETQYFGPGTRLLVL.

This clone was seen just once. The gene calls are TRBV29-1 and TRBJ2-7, with 7 bases lining up with TRBD2. CDR1 and CDR2 (germline): SQVTM, ANQGSEA. CDR3 length: 11 residues. With V trimmed by 6 bases and J by 5 bases, 4 bases remained unmatched. This CDR3 is CSVGGVHEQYF. For the CDR3, the DNA is TGCAGCGTGGGGGGGGTCCACGAGCAGTACTTC.

The V and J genes are TRBV4-1 and TRBJ1-4, with D possibly being TRBD1 (5 bases). The CDR3 covers 15 residues. Germline V gene sequence: CDR1 MGHRA, CDR2 YSYEKL. The V end was cut by 0 bases, the J end by 8 bases, with 13 bases between. The CDR3 DNA follows: TGCGCCAGCAGCCAAGAAGGCAGGGCAGAGGAAAAACTGTTTTTT. Translated: CASSQEGRAEEKLFF.

The rearrangement joins TRBV11-2 to TRBJ2-7; D may be TRBD1 (6 bases). Trimming shortened V by 1 base and J by 2 bases, and 12 bases separated the two germline ends. The CDR3 spans 15 residues. Germline CDR1 and CDR2: SGHAT and FQNNGV. CDR3 bases: TGTGCCAGCAGCTTAGGGGGGCCAGTCCCCTACGAGCAGTACTTC. It codes for CASSLGGPVPYEQYF.

J is TRBJ2-1 and V is TRBV30; 7 bases map to TRBD1. This CDR3 has 12 residues. CDR1 is GTSNPN and CDR2 is SVGIG in the germline V gene (reference sequence). Unmatched junction bases numbered 5, after V lost 3 bases and J lost 9 bases. This CDR3 is CAWSRQGGEQFF. In nucleotides, the CDR3 is TGTGCCTGGAGCCGACAGGGCGGTGAGCAGTTCTTC.

This clone was detected once. The rearrangement links TRBV5-6 to TRBJ1-1, with TRBD1 matching 7 bases. The trim removed 3 bases at V and 0 bases at J, leaving 5 bases unmatched. Germline CDR1 and CDR2: SGHDT and YYEEEE. The CDR3 totals 15 residues. As DNA, the CDR3 is TGTGCCAGCAGCTCCATAGACAGGGTGAACACTGAAGCTTTCTTT. It specifies CASSSIDRVNTEAFF.

The chain recombines TRBV7-3 with TRBJ2-7, with TRBD2 identical over 10 bases. The CDR3 sequence is 17 residues long. Germline values: CDR1 SGHTA, CDR2 FQGTGA. J gave up 1 base and V 2 bases, and 8 bases lay outside the gene matches. The CDR3 loop reads CASSLGASGSSSYEQYF. The CDR3 DNA sequence: TGTGCCAGCAGCTTAGGGGCTAGCGGGAGTAGTTCCTACGAGCAGTACTTC.

This clone was counted a few times. The V gene is TRBV28, the J gene TRBJ1-2; the match to TRBD1 covers 11 bases. The CDR3 has 13 residues. The trim removed 8 bases at V and 2 bases at J, leaving 1 base unmatched. Germline V gene lookup returns CDR1 MDHEN and CDR2 SYDVKM. The CDR3, as DNA: TGTGCCAGCCGGACAGGGGGCAACTATGGCTACACCTTC. It encodes CASRTGGNYGYTF.

The chain has TRBV15 and TRBJ2-2; D unclear. CDR3 length equals 15 residues. In germline, CDR1 is LNHNV, CDR2 YYDKDF (reference sequence). V was shortened by 0 bases and J by 1 base, with 6 bases between the two germline ends. The DNA of the CDR3 is TGTGCCACCAGCAGAGATGCAGAGAACACCGGGGAGCTGTTTTTT. Amino acid sequence: CATSRDAENTGELFF.

In this sample, this clone turned up once. The chain couples TRBV30 to TRBJ2-5, with 12 positions matching TRBD1. Germline V gives CDR1 GTSNPN, CDR2 SVGIG (reference sequence). V lost 6 bases and J lost 2; bases outside the gene matches: 7. The CDR3 sequence is 15 residues long. CDR3 DNA: TGTGCCTGCACACCGGGACAGGGGGCACAAGAGACCCAGTACTTC. Translation: CACTPGQGAQETQYF. Using reference TRBV30 and TRBJ2-5 for the parts outside the CDR3, the full variable domain is SQTIHQWPATLVQPVGSPLSLECTVEGTSNPNLYWYRQAAGRGLQLLFYSVGIGQISSEVPQNLSASRPQDRQFILSSKKLLLSDSGFYLCACTPGQGAQETQYFGPGTRLLVL.

The chain couples TRBV6-1 to TRBJ2-3; 8 bases align to TRBD1. The V gene's germline CDR1 is MNHNS and CDR2 SASEGT. Trimming at V came to 7 bases and at J to 2 bases, leaving 5 bases not matched to a gene. This CDR3 region has 14 residues. The CDR3, as DNA: TGTGCCAGCATGACAGGGGATTCCACAGATACGCAGTATTTT. It codes for CASMTGDSTDTQYF.

The genes are TRBV7-9 and TRBJ1-1, with a possible D match to TRBD1 (6 bases). Trimming cost V 5 bases and J 0 bases, with 10 bases left between them. The germline gives CDR1 SEHNR, CDR2 FQNEAQ (reference sequence). There are 14 residues in the CDR3. The CDR3 DNA is TGTGCCAGCAGCCTGACAGGCATGAACACTGAAGCTTTCTTT. It translates to CASSLTGMNTEAFF.

The chain recombines TRBV19 with TRBJ1-5; maybe TRBD1 (5 bases). CDR3 length equals 14 residues. V lost 9 bases, J lost 4 bases, and 16 bases lay in between. Germline values: CDR1 LNHDA, CDR2 SQIVND (reference sequence). CDR3 loop: CASCWGVGNQPQHF. DNA of the CDR3: TGTGCCAGCTGCTGGGGGGTAGGGAATCAGCCCCAGCATTTT.

The chain employs TRBV19 and TRBJ1-1; tentatively, D is TRBD1 (5 bases). CDR1 and CDR2 (germline): LNHDA, SQIVND (reference sequence). The CDR3 totals 15 residues. Trimming took off 1 base at V and 0 bases at J, with 9 bases between the two ends. The CDR3 bases are TGTGCCAGTAGTATAGGCCAGGGATTGAACACTGAAGCTTTCTTT. This gives the protein CASSIGQGLNTEAFF. Using reference TRBV19 and TRBJ1-1 for the parts outside the CDR3, the full variable domain is DGGITQSPKYLFRKEGQNVTLSCEQNLNHDAMYWYRQDPGQGLRLIYYSQIVNDFQKGDIAEGYSVSREKKESFPLTVTSAQKNPTAFYLCASSIGQGLNTEAFFGQGTRLTVV.

This chain joins TRBV12-3 or TRBV12-4 and TRBJ2-7, with 7 bases fitting TRBD2. The CDR3 has 13 residues. Unmatched junction bases numbered 5, after V lost 3 bases and J lost 6 bases. The CDR3 is CASSLGGSAEQYF. The CDR3 DNA reads as TGTGCCAGCAGTTTGGGGGGGTCGGCCGAGCAGTACTTC.

V usage is TRBV6-6 and J usage is TRBJ2-7; tentative D call: TRBD2 (6 bases). V shed 9 bases and J shed 0 bases, with 12 bases lying between them. The V gene's germline CDR1 is MNHNY and CDR2 SVGAGI (reference sequence). The CDR3 spans 13 residues. The CDR3 loop is CASSGSPSYEQYF. CDR3 in DNA: TGTGCCAGTTCCGGGAGCCCCTCCTACGAGCAGTACTTC.

The chain joins TRBV3-1 (or the pseudogene TRBV3-2) to TRBJ2-2; 11 positions agree with TRBD2. V gave up 4 bases and J gave up 3 bases; unmatched junction bases: 7. Per the germline V gene, CDR1 is LGHDT and CDR2 is YNNKEL (reference sequence). The CDR3 is made up of 17 amino acids. The CDR3 DNA sequence: TGTGCCAGCAGCCTTGATCCTAGCGGGGGGTACACCGGGGAGCTGTTTTTT. Translation gives CASSLDPSGGYTGELFF.

This clone was observed a few times. V usage is TRBV3-1 (or the pseudogene TRBV3-2) and J usage is TRBJ2-7; TRBD2 matches 10 bases. The CDR3 contains 16 residues. With 0 bases clipped from V and 9 bases from J, the junction kept 11 bases outside the gene matches. Germline CDR1 is LGHDT and CDR2 is YNNKEL (reference sequence). DNA for the CDR3: TGTGCCAGCAGCCAAGATGGGAGCGGGAGGGAAGAGGGGCAGTACTTC. It yields the protein CASSQDGSGREEGQYF.

The chain couples TRBV7-2 to TRBJ2-2, with 7 bases matching TRBD1. The CDR3 contains 15 residues. Germline loops: CDR1 SGHTA, CDR2 FQGNSA. V shed 1 base, J shed 7 bases, and the junction held 6 bases outside the gene matches. CDR3 nucleotides: TGTGCCAGCAGCTTAGACAGACAGGGAAACGGGGAGCTGTTTTTT. Residues: CASSLDRQGNGELFF.

The chain combines TRBV29-1 with TRBJ1-2; possibly TRBD1 for D (5 bases). The germline V gene encodes CDR1 SQVTM and CDR2 ANQGSEA. V was trimmed by 6 bases and J by 8 bases, leaving 22 bases between them. This CDR3 comprises 14 residues. DNA of the CDR3: TGCAGCGTCCGAGGACGGCTTGGGACTATGGGCTACACCTTC. This translates into CSVRGRLGTMGYTF.

The V call is TRBV4-2, the J call TRBJ2-5; 8 positions agree with TRBD2. Germline V gene sequence: CDR1 LGHNA, CDR2 YNFKEQ. This CDR3 is built from 15 residues. V lost 4 bases, J lost 2 bases, and 6 bases stayed unmatched. DNA of the CDR3: TGTGCCAGCAGCCGGGAGCGGGGGACTCAAGAGACCCAGTACTTC. Translation gives CASSRERGTQETQYF.

This rearrangement joins TRBV30 to TRBJ2-3; D possibly corresponds to TRBD1 (5 bases). The V gene's germline CDR1 is GTSNPN and CDR2 SVGIG (reference sequence). The CDR3 consists of 15 residues. V lost 0 bases and J 1 base, leaving 11 bases between the germline ends. CDR3 coding DNA: TGTGCCTGGAGTGTACTGACAGTGGGCACAGATACGCAGTATTTT. The encoded protein is CAWSVLTVGTDTQYF.

Remarks on this clone: Other nucleotide sequences in the sample specify the same CDR3. In DNA, the CDR3 is TGTGCCAGCAGCTTACAGGGGAACACTGAAGCTTTCTTT. Amino acids: CASSLQGNTEAFF. The chain carries TRBV7-9 and TRBJ1-1; D may be TRBD1 (5 bases). Trimming shortened V by 2 bases and J by 1 base, and 5 bases separated the two germline ends. Germline CDR1 and CDR2: SEHNR and FQNEAQ (reference sequence). The CDR3 runs 13 residues.

The V call is TRBV18, the J call TRBJ2-7, with a tentative D call TRBD1 (6 bases). CDR3 size: 14 residues. The V and J ends lost 3 bases and 1 base respectively, with 10 bases between them. Germline loops: CDR1 KGHSH, CDR2 LQKENI. The CDR3 sequence is CASSPNGQSYEQYF. The CDR3 DNA reads as TGTGCCAGCTCACCCAACGGACAGTCCTACGAGCAGTACTTC.